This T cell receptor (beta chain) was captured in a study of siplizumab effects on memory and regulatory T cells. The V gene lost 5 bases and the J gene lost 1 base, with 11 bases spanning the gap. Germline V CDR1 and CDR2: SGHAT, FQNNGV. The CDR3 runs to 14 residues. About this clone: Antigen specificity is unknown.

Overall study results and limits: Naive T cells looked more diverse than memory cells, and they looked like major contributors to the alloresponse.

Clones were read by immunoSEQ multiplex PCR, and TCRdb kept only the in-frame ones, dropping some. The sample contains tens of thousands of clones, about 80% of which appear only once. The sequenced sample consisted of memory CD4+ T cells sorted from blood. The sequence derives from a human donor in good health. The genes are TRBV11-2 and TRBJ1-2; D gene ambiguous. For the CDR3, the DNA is TGTGCCAGCAGCCTGGGCGGGGTTAACTATGGCTACACCTTC. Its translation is CASSLGGVNYGYTF.